These T cell receptor beta chains were read from a single sample in a study of blood T cell repertoires in COVID-19. Using immunoSEQ multiplex PCR, the repertoire was profiled, and TCRdb retains in-frame clones only, with some absent. The repertoire holds some 300,000 clones, with 65% to 90% as singletons. The sample comprised PBMCs or T cells enriched from blood (not recorded which). These receptors originate from a man aged 25-45 years who had recovered from COVID-19. CDR3s include the opening cysteine and the closing phenylalanine or tryptophan. D genes are given only for firm matches. Part of the rows lack a size; the others show once, few, many or a class for expanded clones.

j_gene: TRBJ1-2; abundance: few; d_gene: NA; v_gene: TRBV2; CDR3nt: TGTGCCAGTACCCGGGACACCGATGGCTACACCTTC; CDR3aa: CASTRDTDGYTF
j_gene: TRBJ2-3; abundance: NA; d_gene: TRBD2; v_gene: TRBV5-1; CDR3nt: TGCGCCAGCAGCTTACTAGCGGGGACAAGCACAGATACGCAGTATTTT; CDR3aa: CASSLLAGTSTDTQYF
j_gene: TRBJ1-1; abundance: NA; d_gene: NA; v_gene: TRBV7-9; CDR3nt: TGTGCCAGCAGGAGCGGGCCTCTGAAGGAGAACACTGAAGCTTTCTTT; CDR3aa: CASRSGPLKENTEAFF
j_gene: TRBJ1-5; abundance: NA; d_gene: NA; v_gene: TRBV19; CDR3nt: TGTGCCAGTAGTATATCCGGACATGGGAGCAATCAGCCCCAGCATTTT; CDR3aa: CASSISGHGSNQPQHF
j_gene: TRBJ1-3; abundance: NA; d_gene: TRBD1; v_gene: TRBV3-1/TRBV3-2; CDR3nt: TGTGCCAGCAGCGCTCCGAGACAGGGGGCGTCCGTGGACACCATATATTTT; CDR3aa: CASSAPRQGASVDTIYF
j_gene: TRBJ2-5; abundance: NA; d_gene: TRBD1; v_gene: TRBV19; CDR3nt: TGTGCCAGTAGATACAGGGGGCAGGAGACCCAGTACTTC; CDR3aa: CASRYRGQETQYF
j_gene: TRBJ2-2; abundance: NA; d_gene: TRBD2; v_gene: TRBV5-1; CDR3nt: TGCGCCAGCAGTCCCCTAGCGGGAGGAAACATCGGGGAGCTGTTTTTT; CDR3aa: CASSPLAGGNIGELFF
j_gene: TRBJ1-5; abundance: NA; d_gene: TRBD1; v_gene: TRBV28; CDR3nt: TGTGCCAGCAGTTTGGACAGGGGGCGCGGGAGCAATCAGCCCCAGCATTTT; CDR3aa: CASSLDRGRGSNQPQHF
j_gene: TRBJ1-1; abundance: NA; d_gene: NA; v_gene: TRBV6-2/TRBV6-3; CDR3nt: TGTGCCAGCAGTTACCTGGGGGCCACTGAAGCTTTCTTT; CDR3aa: CASSYLGATEAFF
j_gene: TRBJ2-7; abundance: NA; d_gene: TRBD2; v_gene: TRBV5-4; CDR3nt: TGTGCCAGCAGCCCACGGATGGCAGCTCTAGCGGGTACGGGATGGGACGAGCAGTACTTC; CDR3aa: CASSPRMAALAGTGWDEQYF
j_gene: TRBJ2-5; abundance: NA; d_gene: NA; v_gene: TRBV28; CDR3nt: TGTGCCAGCAGGCCCGGAGGGGCTTACCAAGAGACCCAGTACTTC; CDR3aa: CASRPGGAYQETQYF
j_gene: TRBJ2-5; abundance: NA; d_gene: TRBD2; v_gene: TRBV19; CDR3nt: TGTGCCAGTAGGAGAGCGGGAGAAGAGACCCAGTACTTC; CDR3aa: CASRRAGEETQYF
j_gene: TRBJ2-5; abundance: once; d_gene: TRBD1; v_gene: TRBV9; CDR3nt: TGTGCCAGCAGCGTTGGGACAGCAAAAGAGACCCAGTACTTC; CDR3aa: CASSVGTAKETQYF
j_gene: TRBJ2-2; abundance: NA; d_gene: NA; v_gene: TRBV7-9; CDR3nt: TGTGCCAGCAGCTTAGCGAAGATTCTAGTAACTAGCTCGGGGGAGCTGTTTTTT; CDR3aa: CASSLAKILVTSSGELFF
j_gene: TRBJ1-3; abundance: NA; d_gene: NA; v_gene: TRBV7-9; CDR3nt: TGTGCCAGCAGCTTAGTGGCAGTCACTGGAAACACCATATATTTT; CDR3aa: CASSLVAVTGNTIYF
j_gene: TRBJ2-7; abundance: NA; d_gene: TRBD2; v_gene: TRBV7-6; CDR3nt: TGTGCCAGCAGACCTCGAACGGAAGGACAGGGGGGACTAGCGGGGCCCTACGAGCAGTACTTC; CDR3aa: CASRPRTEGQGGLAGPYEQYF
j_gene: TRBJ2-1; abundance: NA; d_gene: TRBD2; v_gene: TRBV3-1/TRBV3-2; CDR3nt: TGTGCCAGCAGCCAAGTTCCTGTAGGACTAGCCAACAATGAGCAGTTCTTC; CDR3aa: CASSQVPVGLANNEQFF
j_gene: TRBJ2-1; abundance: many; d_gene: NA; v_gene: TRBV7-2; CDR3nt: TGTGCCAGCAGCTTAGGTCCGGCCGGGGGGCTTGAGCAGTTCTTC; CDR3aa: CASSLGPAGGLEQFF
j_gene: TRBJ1-1; abundance: NA; d_gene: TRBD1; v_gene: TRBV18; CDR3nt: TGTGCCAGCTCACACCGGGACAGGGTGACGGGCACTGAAGCTTTCTTT; CDR3aa: CASSHRDRVTGTEAFF
j_gene: TRBJ2-7; abundance: NA; d_gene: NA; v_gene: TRBV6-5; CDR3nt: TGTGCCAGCAGTTACGACAGCTACGAGCAGTACTTC; CDR3aa: CASSYDSYEQYF
j_gene: TRBJ2-4; abundance: NA; d_gene: NA; v_gene: TRBV2; CDR3nt: TGTGCCAGCAGGCGGGACCGGACTACTGGGGACATTCAGTACTTC; CDR3aa: CASRRDRTTGDIQYF
j_gene: TRBJ2-5; abundance: NA; d_gene: NA; v_gene: TRBV4-1; CDR3nt: TGCGCCAGCAGCCAGGTGGACAGTTCGGGGGAGACCCAGTACTTC; CDR3aa: CASSQVDSSGETQYF
j_gene: TRBJ1-2; abundance: NA; d_gene: TRBD1; v_gene: TRBV9; CDR3nt: TGTGCCAGCAGCACCCGCCCGACAGGGGATTATGGCTACACCTTC; CDR3aa: CASSTRPTGDYGYTF
j_gene: TRBJ2-4; abundance: NA; d_gene: NA; v_gene: TRBV24-1; CDR3nt: TGTGCCACCAGTGATTCCAGGGAAAGGGGGAACATTCAGTACTTC; CDR3aa: CATSDSRERGNIQYF
j_gene: TRBJ2-1; abundance: NA; d_gene: NA; v_gene: TRBV18; CDR3nt: TGTGCCAGCTCACCCGGGTTAAGTGAGCAGTTCTTC; CDR3aa: CASSPGLSEQFF
j_gene: TRBJ1-2; abundance: NA; d_gene: NA; v_gene: TRBV4-1; CDR3nt: TGCGCCAGCAGCCGGGGAGAAGGCTACACCTTC; CDR3aa: CASSRGEGYTF
j_gene: TRBJ1-4; abundance: NA; d_gene: TRBD1; v_gene: TRBV15; CDR3nt: TGTGCCACCAGCAGAGATGGGACAGGGGTGGAAAAACTGTTTTTT; CDR3aa: CATSRDGTGVEKLFF
j_gene: TRBJ1-3; abundance: few; d_gene: NA; v_gene: TRBV3-1/TRBV3-2; CDR3nt: TGTGCCAGCAGCTACAGGGCCCCATCTGGAAACACCATATATTTT; CDR3aa: CASSYRAPSGNTIYF
j_gene: TRBJ2-7; abundance: NA; d_gene: NA; v_gene: TRBV6-5; CDR3nt: TGTGCCAGCAGGACCCCAGGGGTGGCCTACGAGCAGTACTTC; CDR3aa: CASRTPGVAYEQYF
j_gene: TRBJ2-5; abundance: NA; d_gene: TRBD2; v_gene: TRBV10-3; CDR3nt: TGTGCCATCAGTGCAGTAGCGGGGGGGCCTCCAGCGATAAAGACCCAGTACTTC; CDR3aa: CAISAVAGGPPAIKTQYF
j_gene: TRBJ2-5; abundance: once; d_gene: TRBD2; v_gene: TRBV9; CDR3nt: TGTGCCAGCAGCGTAAGGGGACTAGCGGACCAAGAGACCCAGTACTTC; CDR3aa: CASSVRGLADQETQYF
j_gene: TRBJ1-2; abundance: NA; d_gene: TRBD1; v_gene: TRBV5-1; CDR3nt: TGCGCCAGCAGCACGACAGGGGTTGGCTATGGCTACACCTTC; CDR3aa: CASSTTGVGYGYTF
j_gene: TRBJ2-3; abundance: NA; d_gene: TRBD2; v_gene: TRBV5-1; CDR3nt: TGCGCCAGCATAGATGCGGGGGGTACAGATACGCAGTATTTT; CDR3aa: CASIDAGGTDTQYF
j_gene: TRBJ1-1; abundance: NA; d_gene: TRBD1; v_gene: TRBV11-3; CDR3nt: TGTGCCAGCAGCTTATTGGGACAGGTTGACACTGAAGCTTTCTTT; CDR3aa: CASSLLGQVDTEAFF
j_gene: TRBJ2-3; abundance: NA; d_gene: TRBD2; v_gene: TRBV28; CDR3nt: TGTGCCAGCACCCGCGGGGGGGACACAGATACGCAGTATTTT; CDR3aa: CASTRGGDTDTQYF
j_gene: TRBJ2-1; abundance: few; d_gene: TRBD2; v_gene: TRBV5-1; CDR3nt: TGCGCCAGCAGCTTGGCAGCGGGGTCGGCCTACAATGAGCAGTTCTTC; CDR3aa: CASSLAAGSAYNEQFF
j_gene: TRBJ2-4; abundance: NA; d_gene: TRBD1; v_gene: TRBV30; CDR3nt: TGTGCCTGGAGCAACAGGGGTGCCAAAAACATTCAGTACTTC; CDR3aa: CAWSNRGAKNIQYF
j_gene: TRBJ2-1; abundance: NA; d_gene: TRBD2; v_gene: TRBV29-1; CDR3nt: TGCAGCGTTGAAACTAGCGGGGGACCGCAGTTCTTC; CDR3aa: CSVETSGGPQFF
j_gene: TRBJ2-1; abundance: NA; d_gene: TRBD2; v_gene: TRBV4-1; CDR3nt: TGCGCCAGCAGCCAAGATGGGGCCGGCGGGGGGGCCGTCTACAATGAGCAGTTCTTC; CDR3aa: CASSQDGAGGGAVYNEQFF
j_gene: TRBJ1-4; abundance: NA; d_gene: NA; v_gene: TRBV21-1; CDR3nt: TGTGCCGTTCAGGGGGGAACTAATGAAAAACTGTTTTTT; CDR3aa: CAVQGGTNEKLFF
j_gene: TRBJ2-7; abundance: NA; d_gene: NA; v_gene: TRBV7-9; CDR3nt: TGTGCCAGCAGCCTCGGTCCAAGCCGCTCCTACGAGCAGTACTTC; CDR3aa: CASSLGPSRSYEQYF
j_gene: TRBJ1-6; abundance: once; d_gene: TRBD1; v_gene: TRBV7-2; CDR3nt: TGTGCCAGCAGCTCCTTTTGGGACAGGAGCTCCTATAATTCACCCCTCCACTTT; CDR3aa: CASSSFWDRSSYNSPLHF
j_gene: TRBJ2-5; abundance: once; d_gene: TRBD2; v_gene: TRBV2; CDR3nt: TGTGCCAGCTCGGCCGGGAGGGCCCAAGAGACCCAGTACTTC; CDR3aa: CASSAGRAQETQYF
j_gene: TRBJ2-2; abundance: NA; d_gene: NA; v_gene: TRBV19; CDR3nt: TGTGCCAGTAGATGGGGCAGACCCACCGGGGAGCTGTTTTTT; CDR3aa: CASRWGRPTGELFF
j_gene: TRBJ1-4; abundance: once; d_gene: NA; v_gene: TRBV2; CDR3nt: TGTGCCAGCAGTGTAAGGACAGCTAATGAAAAACTGTTTTTT; CDR3aa: CASSVRTANEKLFF